The 16 T cell receptor beta chains presented below share a single source sample, sequenced in a study of blood T cell repertoires in COVID-19. Using immunoSEQ multiplex PCR, the repertoire was profiled, and TCRdb retains in-frame clones only, with some absent. Of 220,000 or so clones listed, 75% to 90% were seen once; the top ten hold 5.5% to 6.5%. Sample: peripheral blood. Receptors originate from a man in his sixties who had recovered from COVID-19.

The CDR3 sequence: CASSRDTSSYNSPLHF. The CDR3 DNA reads TGTGCCAGCAGCCGGGACACAAGCTCCTATAATTCACCCCTCCACTTT. The chain has TRBV27 and TRBJ1-6, with a tentative D call TRBD1 (6 bases). CDR3 size: 16 residues. V was clipped by 6 bases and J by 0 bases, with 12 bases between them. CDR1 is MNHEY and CDR2 is SMNVEV in the germline V gene (reference sequence).

The chain joins TRBV7-9 to TRBJ1-4, with a possible D match to TRBD1 (6 bases). The CDR3 has 14 amino acids. Between the trimmed V and J ends, which lost 5 bases and 8 bases, there was a span of 15 bases. Germline CDR1 SEHNR, CDR2 FQNEAQ (reference sequence). The CDR3 sequence is CASSPGVVGEKLFF. The CDR3 nucleotides are TGTGCCAGCAGCCCAGGGGTAGTTGGGGAAAAACTGTTTTTT.

The J gene is TRBJ2-5, the V gene TRBV4-1; 14 nucleotides line up with TRBD2. Per germline, CDR1 MGHRA and CDR2 YSYEKL. Unmatched junction bases numbered 8, after V lost 0 bases and J lost 5 bases. CDR3 length: 18 amino acids. The CDR3 nucleotides read TGCGCCAGCAGCCAAGATCGGACTAGCGGGGGGAAGGGCGAGACCCAGTACTTC. Protein: CASSQDRTSGGKGETQYF.

V usage is TRBV4-1 and J usage is TRBJ2-3; TRBD2 aligns across 10 bases. Germline V gives CDR1 MGHRA, CDR2 YSYEKL. V trimming: 5 bases; J trimming: 2 bases; junction bases outside the gene matches: 7. The CDR3 loop spans 16 amino acids. The CDR3 spells CASSERLAGDTDTQYF. The CDR3 DNA reads TGCGCCAGCAGCGAGCGCCTAGCGGGGGACACAGATACGCAGTATTTT.

The chain joins TRBV27 to TRBJ2-7, with 8 nucleotides matching TRBD2. The germline V gene has CDR1 MNHEY and CDR2 SMNVEV (reference sequence). The CDR3 is 15 residues long. J gave up 4 bases and V 2 bases, and 7 bases lay outside the gene matches. This CDR3 is CASSLMGLAGYEQYF. The CDR3 DNA sequence: TGTGCCAGCAGTTTAATGGGGCTAGCGGGTTACGAGCAGTACTTC.

The chain uses TRBV15 and TRBJ1-1; weak D call: TRBD1 (5 bases). Germline assignment: CDR1 LNHNV and CDR2 YYDKDF (reference sequence). Between the trimmed V and J ends, which lost 0 bases and 0 bases, there was a span of 11 bases. This CDR3 comprises 16 residues. Here the CDR3 reads CATSRDQGRVNTEAFF. The CDR3 coding sequence is TGTGCCACCAGCAGAGATCAAGGCAGGGTGAACACTGAAGCTTTCTTT.

This chain joins TRBV13 and TRBJ1-1; perhaps TRBD1 as D (5 bases). The CDR3 length is 16 residues. V dropped 0 bases and J dropped 0 bases, with 11 bases sitting between them. The germline V gene has CDR1 PRHDT and CDR2 FYEKMQ (reference sequence). The CDR3 DNA reads TGTGCCAGCAGCTTAGGTGGGGGGAAGGTGAACACTGAAGCTTTCTTT. Translation: CASSLGGGKVNTEAFF. Full variable domain (remainder filled in from reference TRBV13 and TRBJ1-1): AAGVIQSPRHLIKEKRETATLKCYPIPRHDTVYWYQQGPGQDPQFLISFYEKMQSDKGSIPDRFSAQQFSDYHSELNMSSLELGDSALYFCASSLGGGKVNTEAFFGQGTRLTVV.

This clone has only one observation. CDR3 DNA: TGTGCCAGCTTCCCTAGCGGCACCGGGGAGCTGTTTTTT. Translated: CASFPSGTGELFF. The rearrangement uses TRBV12-3 or TRBV12-4 and TRBJ2-2, with 7 bases lining up with TRBD2. The trim removed 8 bases at V and 4 bases at J, leaving 4 bases unmatched. The length of the CDR3 is 13 residues.

The chain uses TRBV5-1 and TRBJ2-1, with 10 bases identical to TRBD2. The germline V gene has CDR1 SGHRS and CDR2 YFSETQ. This CDR3 has 15 amino acids. After removal of 4 bases from V and 5 bases from J, the junction contained 6 bases not matched to a gene. CDR3 DNA: TGCGCCAGCAGCGTAGGACTAGCGGCTAACAATGAGCAGTTCTTC. It codes for CASSVGLAANNEQFF. Full variable domain (rest looked up from reference TRBV5-1 and TRBJ2-1): KAGVTQTPRYLIKTRGQQVTLSCSPISGHRSVSWYQQTPGQGLQFLFEYFSETQRNKGNFPGRFSGRQFSNSRSEMNVSTLELGDSALYLCASSVGLAANNEQFFGPGTRLTVL.

The chain combines TRBV4-2 with TRBJ2-3; D is unresolved. Trimming took 1 base from V and 6 from J, leaving 11 bases between them. Germline V gene data show CDR1 as LGHNA and CDR2 as YNFKEQ. The CDR3 loop spans 14 amino acids. This CDR3 reads CASSQVGHHDTQYF. CDR3 sequence (DNA): TGTGCCAGCAGCCAAGTTGGCCACCATGATACGCAGTATTTT.

The J gene is TRBJ1-4, the V gene TRBV5-1; 7 bases are shared with TRBD1. Unmatched junction bases numbered 10, after V lost 3 bases and J lost 8 bases. CDR3 length equals 15 residues. Germline V CDR1 and CDR2: SGHRS, YFSETQ. The CDR3 sequence: CASSSAGGSGEKLFF. The CDR3, as DNA: TGCGCCAGCAGCTCGGCAGGGGGAAGTGGGGAAAAACTGTTTTTT.

J is TRBJ2-7 and V is TRBV6-5; 10 nucleotides align to TRBD1. This CDR3 region has 14 residues. CDR1 is MNHEY, CDR2 SVGAGI, per germline. Trimming removed 8 bases from V and 1 base from J; junction bases left unmatched: 5. The CDR3 region is CASGRTGGSYEQYF. The CDR3 DNA is TGTGCCAGCGGAAGGACAGGGGGTTCCTACGAGCAGTACTTC.

J is TRBJ1-1 and V is TRBV5-4; D is unclear. Trimming took 4 bases from V and 1 from J, leaving 11 bases between them. Germline V gives CDR1 SGHNT, CDR2 YYREEE (reference sequence). This CDR3 contains 14 residues. The CDR3 DNA reads TGTGCCAGCAGCCCGCGAGGTGGGAACACTGAAGCTTTCTTT. It encodes CASSPRGGNTEAFF.

The rearrangement links TRBV9 to TRBJ1-1; D perhaps matches TRBD1 (6 bases). CDR1 and CDR2 from the germline V gene are SGDLS and YYNGEE. The germline V and J ends were trimmed by 0 bases and 3 bases, with 12 bases remaining between them. The CDR3 extends over 15 amino acids. The CDR3 here is CASSVDGQPYTEAFF. DNA for the CDR3: TGTGCCAGCAGCGTAGATGGACAGCCGTACACTGAAGCTTTCTTT.

The chain combines TRBV19 with TRBJ2-7; 9 nucleotides line up with TRBD1. The V and J ends lost 0 bases and 5 bases, in that order; junction bases with no gene match: 8. The germline gives CDR1 LNHDA, CDR2 SQIVND (reference sequence). The CDR3 runs to 16 residues. This CDR3 is CASSIDNQQGANEQYF. CDR3 in DNA: TGTGCCAGTAGTATAGATAATCAACAGGGGGCCAACGAGCAGTACTTC.

The chain couples TRBV19 to TRBJ2-2, with 8 bases fitting TRBD1. The germline gives CDR1 LNHDA, CDR2 SQIVND (reference sequence). With 3 bases clipped from V and 7 bases from J, the junction kept 7 bases outside the gene matches. The CDR3 covers 15 residues. Here the CDR3 reads CASSIVDRVNGELFF. Written as DNA, the CDR3 is TGTGCCAGTAGTATTGTGGACAGGGTGAACGGGGAGCTGTTTTTT.